This T cell receptor (beta chain) was captured by sequencing in a study of blood T cell repertoires in COVID-19. Study-wide background: The origin of the acute and convalescent COVID-19 samples was the United States, Italy and Spain.

V was pared by 0 bases and J by 1 base, with 13 bases between. Germline V lookup: CDR1 SGHRS, CDR2 YFSETQ. The CDR3 is 17 amino acids. This clone was detected only once. Authors' processing steps: By means of reference gene primer amplification, nucleated cell counts were estimated. Assay: immunoSEQ multiplex PCR; the TCRdb copy retains only in-frame clones and omits some. D and trimming come from the DNA, and the V and J calls and clone size come from that table. The sample has tens of thousands of clones; 65% to 85% are singletons. The sample was peripheral blood. The receptor was isolated from a man aged 70-80 years with active or convalescent COVID-19. This rearrangement joins TRBV5-1 to TRBJ2-2; D ambiguous. CDR3 nucleotide sequence: TGCGCCAGCAGCTTGGTGATAAGGAGCGAGAACACCGGGGAGCTGTTTTTT. Translation: CASSLVIRSENTGELFF.